The entry that follows covers one TCR beta chain sequence. Its matching antigen is unknown. Isolation of CD4+ T cells took place after around 10 days of culture. Participants each got two BNT162b2 or mRNA-1273 vaccine doses. These data originate in a study of vaccination effects on CD4 cells after COVID-19. Study results and limitations: Sampling in the study covered few convalescent patients and included no early post-infection timepoints.

CDR1 SEHNR and CDR2 FQNEAQ come from the germline V gene (reference sequence). The CDR3 consists of 15 residues. Germline trimming cut 2 bases from V and 6 bases from J; bases unmatched to any gene: 8. Here immunoSEQ multiplex PCR was the method, and the copy in TCRdb shows in-frame clones only, minus some. The sample shows approximately 30,000 clones, 70% to 75% of them seen only once. The rearrangement uses TRBV7-9 and TRBJ1-1; TRBD1 matches 8 bases. The sequence was obtained from a human donor who received a COVID-19 vaccine. Sequences were derived from CD4+ T cells from PBMCs cultured without peptide, sampled after COVID-19 vaccination. The CDR3 DNA sequence: TGTGCCAGCAGCTTATCCGGACAGGGTATCGCTGAAGCTTTCTTT. Translating gives CASSLSGQGIAEAFF.